The clone carrying this T cell receptor (beta chain) was seen only once. This CDR3 is built from 15 residues. Germline V gives CDR1 SNHLY, CDR2 FYNNEI. The V and J ends lost 5 bases and 12 bases, in that order; junction bases with no gene match: 10. The sample originates from a study of long-term antiretroviral therapy in people with HIV. With survey level as its setting, the immunoSEQ assay was v3.0. The method was immunoSEQ multiplex PCR; TCRdb's version includes in-frame clones alone and lacks a portion of them. The repertoire holds 25,000 to 30,000 clones, with approximately 94% as singletons. The clonotype was recovered from a man over 45 with HIV. This material consisted of unsorted PBMCs, taken around 7.4 years after starting antiretroviral therapy. The chain carries TRBV2 and TRBJ2-1; the match to TRBD2 covers 13 bases. CDR3 bases: TGTGCCAGCAGTCCCGGGACTAGCGGGACCTTGGTGCAGTTCTTC. Its protein is CASSPGTSGTLVQFF.